The entry below gives a single T cell receptor (beta chain) sequence along with its context. Germline V gives CDR1 SGHAT, CDR2 FQNNGV. The CDR3 totals 13 residues. V lost 8 bases to trimming and J lost 2 bases, with 9 bases between them. These data originate in a study of OX40 agonist ivuxolimab in advanced cancers. The assay was immunoSEQ multiplex PCR, and TCRdb's table has in-frame clones only and misses some. The sample lists 20,000 to 25,000 clones, around 81% seen once, with about a quarter in the top ten. Sequences were derived from CD4+ or CD8+ T cells sorted from blood, sampled in a trial of the OX40 agonist ivuxolimab. The source is an adult with an advanced solid tumor such as melanoma, head and neck, liver or kidney cancer. The rearrangement joins TRBV11-2 to TRBJ2-2; unclear D gene. The CDR3 here is CASVWSNTGELFF. The DNA of the CDR3 is TGTGCCAGCGTGTGGAGTAACACCGGGGAGCTGTTTTTT.